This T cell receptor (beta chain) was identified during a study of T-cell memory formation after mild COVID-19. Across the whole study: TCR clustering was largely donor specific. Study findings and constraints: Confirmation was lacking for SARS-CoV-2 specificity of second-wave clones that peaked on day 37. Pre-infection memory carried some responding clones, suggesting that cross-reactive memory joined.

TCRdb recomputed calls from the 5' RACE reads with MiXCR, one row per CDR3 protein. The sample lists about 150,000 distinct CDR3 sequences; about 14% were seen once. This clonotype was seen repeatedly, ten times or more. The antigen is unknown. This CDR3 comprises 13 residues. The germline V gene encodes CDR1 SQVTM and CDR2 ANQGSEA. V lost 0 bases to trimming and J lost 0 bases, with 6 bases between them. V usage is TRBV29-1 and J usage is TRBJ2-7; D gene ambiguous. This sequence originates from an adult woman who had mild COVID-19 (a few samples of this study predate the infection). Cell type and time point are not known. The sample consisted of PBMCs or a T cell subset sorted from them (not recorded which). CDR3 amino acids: CSVEEPVSYEQYF. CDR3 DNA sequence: TGCAGCGTTGAAGAGCCAGTCTCCTACGAGCAGTACTTC.